This T cell receptor beta chain was retrieved from a study of tumor and adjacent non-tumor tissue in lung cancer. RNA was extracted from bulk tissue without any cell sorting. The library came from three nested PCR rounds adapted from ARM-PCR protocols. From the multiplex PCR reads, TCRdb called clonotypes with MiXCR, one entry per CDR3 protein. The sample shows about 120,000 distinct CDR3 sequences, 84% of them seen only once. CDR3 length: 14 amino acids. V shed 7 bases and J shed 14 bases, with 26 bases lying between them. Germline loops: CDR1 SQVTM, CDR2 ANQGSEA. The V gene is TRBV29-1, the J gene TRBJ2-2; D might be TRBD1 or TRBD2, each matching 6 bases. Sequenced sample: lung tumor tissue. This clonotype was sampled from a man in his sixties or seventies with non-small cell lung cancer. The CDR3 protein is CSADVAVGTGGLFF. CDR3 DNA sequence: TGCAGCGCTGACGTAGCGGTGGGCACCGGGGGCCTGTTTTTT.